What follows are 25 T cell receptor beta chains derived from one specimen sequenced in a study of shared clonotypes between healthy human individuals. Selected positively for CCR7 and CD45RO-negative, naive CD8 cells excluded terminally differentiated effector memory CD45RA+ cells. The method was immunoSEQ multiplex PCR; TCRdb's version includes in-frame clones alone and lacks a portion of them. Here the sample spans millions of clones, about 95% being singletons. The sample consisted of naive CD8+ T cells sorted from blood. These receptors were taken from a man younger than 30 in good health.

This chain connects TRBV4-3 to TRBJ1-1; D gene uncertain. The CDR3 totals 13 residues. Trimming cost V 0 bases and J 7 bases, with 9 bases left between them. The germline V gene encodes CDR1 LGHNA and CDR2 YSLEER. In nucleotides, the CDR3 is TGCGCCAGCAGCCAAGATCTTGAAGGTGAAGCTTTCTTT. Its protein product is CASSQDLEGEAFF.

Here the CDR3 DNA reads TGTGCCAGCAGTGGGGGCGGGGTCCAAGAGACCCAGTACTTC. It translates to CASSGGGVQETQYF. The chain employs TRBV9 and TRBJ2-5; D tentatively reads TRBD1 or TRBD2 (6 bases each). V was cut by 5 bases and J by 1 base, with 12 bases left in between. CDR3 length equals 14 residues. CDR1 is SGDLS, CDR2 YYNGEE, per germline.

This sequence joins TRBV21-1 and TRBJ2-1; TRBD1 is the table's D call and was not checked against the DNA. TRBV21-1 corresponds to a pseudogene. This CDR3 comprises 14 residues. In DNA form, the CDR3 reads TGTGCCAGCAGCCTCCGGGACACCCACCATGAGCAGTTCTTC. Its translation: CASSLRDTHHEQFF.

The chain uses TRBV6-1 and TRBJ1-2; 9 positions match TRBD1. Germline V lookup: CDR1 MNHNS, CDR2 SASEGT. The CDR3 sequence is 14 residues long. J lost 8 bases, V lost 4 bases, and 8 bases had no gene match. DNA of the CDR3: TGTGCCAGCAGTGCCCCCGGGACAGGGTACGGCTACACCTTC. Translating gives CASSAPGTGYGYTF.

This clone was counted between two and nine times. The gene calls are TRBV19 and TRBJ1-1; 7 bases align to TRBD1. The CDR3 has 10 amino acids. Losses at the gene ends were 8 bases for V and 12 bases for J; bases not matched to a gene: 6. Germline V gives CDR1 LNHDA, CDR2 SQIVND (reference sequence). CDR3 DNA: TGTGCCAGTCTCTACAGGGGCACTTTCTTT. Residues: CASLYRGTFF.

The CDR3 here is CASSQLAGASYNEQFF. CDR3 DNA: TGTGCCAGCAGCCAATTAGCGGGGGCCTCCTACAATGAGCAGTTCTTC. V gene TRBV13 combines with J gene TRBJ2-1, with 9 bases fitting TRBD2. The CDR3 runs 16 residues. V lost 5 bases to trimming and J lost 0 bases; unmatched junction nucleotides: 5. Germline loops: CDR1 PRHDT, CDR2 FYEKMQ (reference sequence).

In DNA form, the CDR3 reads TGTGCCACCAGCACCGGGGAATCCTCTTACGAGCAGTACTTC. Translating gives CATSTGESSYEQYF. This sequence joins TRBV15 and TRBJ2-7, with a weak D call TRBD2 (5 bases). Trimming left V 4 bases short and J 4 bases short, with 14 bases between. Germline lookup yields CDR1 LNHNV and CDR2 YYDKDF (reference sequence). The CDR3 length is 14 residues.

The chain has TRBV7-9 and TRBJ1-4, with 9 bases identical to TRBD1. This CDR3 has 18 residues. The junction had 11 bases not matched to a gene; V was cut back by 3 bases and J by 3 bases. CDR1 SEHNR and CDR2 FQNEAQ come from the germline V gene (reference sequence). CDR3 region: CASSFPGTGLSANEKLFF. The DNA for the CDR3 is TGTGCCAGCAGCTTCCCCGGGACAGGGCTTAGCGCTAATGAAAAACTGTTTTTT.

This chain joins TRBV5-4 and TRBJ2-2, with 7 bases matching TRBD1. Germline trimming cut 10 bases from V and 4 bases from J; bases unmatched to any gene: 4. The germline V gene has CDR1 SGHNT and CDR2 YYREEE (reference sequence). The CDR3 sequence is 12 residues long. The CDR3 sequence is CALGGLTGELFF. CDR3 coding DNA: TGTGCCTTAGGGGGCCTCACCGGGGAGCTGTTTTTT.

V is TRBV28 and J is TRBJ2-7; 10 positions agree with TRBD2. Germline CDR1 reads MDHEN; CDR2 reads SYDVKM. Trimming at V came to 2 bases and at J to 5 bases, leaving 6 bases not matched to a gene. This CDR3 has 15 residues. CDR3 region: CASSLVLAGVHEQYF. DNA of the CDR3: TGTGCCAGCAGTTTAGTCCTAGCGGGGGTACACGAGCAGTACTTC.

The chain uses TRBV19 and TRBJ2-7, with D perhaps TRBD2 (6 bases). V dropped 6 bases and J dropped 0 bases, with 15 bases sitting between them. CDR3 size: 15 residues. CDR1 and CDR2 (germline): LNHDA, SQIVND (reference sequence). CDR3 sequence reads: CASREGKAGSYEQYF. The CDR3 DNA reads as TGTGCCAGTAGGGAGGGCAAAGCAGGCTCCTACGAGCAGTACTTC.

The chain is built from TRBV6-1 and TRBJ1-5; a weak D match, TRBD1 (6 bases). This CDR3 is built from 18 residues. CDR1 is MNHNS and CDR2 is SASEGT in the germline V gene. Trimming cost V 2 bases and J 5 bases, with 22 bases left between them. This CDR3 is CASSEQTWWTEGDQPQHF. The CDR3 DNA is TGTGCCAGCAGTGAACAAACTTGGTGGACAGAGGGGGATCAGCCCCAGCATTTT.

J is TRBJ2-2 and V is TRBV4-1, with TRBD1 matching over 7 bases. The J segment lost 0 bases and the V segment lost 2 bases, leaving 15 bases of the junction unmatched. There are 20 residues in the CDR3. CDR1 is MGHRA and CDR2 is YSYEKL in the germline V gene. In DNA form, the CDR3 reads TGCGCCAGCAGCCAACTTGGGACAGCGAGAATTAGTTCGAACACCGGGGAGCTGTTTTTT. It codes for CASSQLGTARISSNTGELFF.

V usage is TRBV4-1 and J usage is TRBJ2-7, with a possible D match to TRBD1 (5 bases). Per the germline V gene, CDR1 is MGHRA and CDR2 is YSYEKL. V lost 4 bases to trimming and J lost 3 bases, with 22 bases between them. The CDR3 has 17 amino acids. CDR3 residues: CASSRGLPSRTFYEQYF. The CDR3 coding sequence is TGCGCCAGCAGCCGGGGCCTTCCTAGTCGGACCTTCTACGAGCAGTACTTC.

This rearrangement joins TRBV6-5 to TRBJ2-7; possibly TRBD1 for D (6 bases). V lost 5 bases, J lost 6 bases, and 14 bases lay in between. This CDR3 contains 13 residues. From germline, CDR1 is MNHEY and CDR2 SVGAGI. The CDR3 sequence is CASSPDGGREQYF. DNA of the CDR3: TGTGCCAGCAGTCCAGATGGGGGCCGCGAGCAGTACTTC.

The gene calls are TRBV9 and TRBJ1-1, with unresolved D. Trimming took off 0 bases at V and 3 bases at J, with 12 bases between the two ends. The germline CDR1 and CDR2 sequences are SGDLS and YYNGEE. CDR3 length equals 15 residues. Here the CDR3 reads CASSVDKGLDTEAFF. Written as DNA, the CDR3 is TGTGCCAGCAGCGTAGATAAGGGATTGGACACTGAAGCTTTCTTT.

This clone was observed once. The rearrangement joins TRBV10-2 to TRBJ2-1, with 10 bases that match TRBD2. CDR3 length: 17 amino acids. V gave up 6 bases and J gave up 1 base; unmatched junction bases: 9. Germline CDR1 and CDR2: WSHSY and SAAADI. The CDR3 DNA reads TGCGCCAGCAGACGGCTAGCGGGAGAAGGGTCCTACAATGAGCAGTTCTTC. This sequence encodes CASRRLAGEGSYNEQFF.

The genes are TRBV30 and TRBJ2-5, with TRBD2 identical over 13 bases. CDR3 size: 16 residues. V lost 0 bases, J lost 4 bases, and 5 bases stayed unmatched. Germline lookup yields CDR1 GTSNPN and CDR2 SVGIG (reference sequence). The CDR3 here is CAWSVVTSGRGETQYF. The CDR3 DNA follows: TGTGCCTGGAGTGTAGTCACTAGCGGGAGGGGAGAGACCCAGTACTTC.

The chain employs TRBV6-5 and TRBJ1-2; the D gene is possibly TRBD1 (5 bases). Per germline, CDR1 MNHEY and CDR2 SVGAGI. The V and J ends lost 6 bases and 4 bases respectively, with 9 bases between them. This CDR3 comprises 12 residues. The CDR3 region has the DNA TGTGCCAGCAGAACAGGTTCCTATGGCTACACCTTC. Translation: CASRTGSYGYTF.

This rearrangement joins TRBV29-1 to TRBJ2-1; 11 nucleotides line up with TRBD2. The germline CDR1 and CDR2 sequences are SQVTM and ANQGSEA. V lost 3 bases and J lost 3; bases outside the gene matches: 1. This CDR3 region has 14 residues. The CDR3 nucleotides are TGCAGCGTTGATGGGACTAGCGGCTACAATGAGCAGTTCTTC. It yields the protein CSVDGTSGYNEQFF.

The J gene is TRBJ2-3, the V gene TRBV27, with a tentative D call TRBD2 (6 bases). Germline V gene data show CDR1 as MNHEY and CDR2 as SMNVEV (reference sequence). Trimming took off 2 bases at V and 4 bases at J, with 13 bases between the two ends. This CDR3 is built from 15 residues. In DNA form, the CDR3 reads TGTGCCAGCAGTTTAATAGAGGGAGGCGCAGATACGCAGTATTTT. It specifies CASSLIEGGADTQYF.

Turning to this clone: Other DNA variants within this sample encode the same CDR3. V and J are TRBV5-6 and TRBJ1-2; no definite D call. Germline lookup yields CDR1 SGHDT and CDR2 YYEEEE. Trimming cost V 0 bases and J 2 bases, with 11 bases left between them. The CDR3 is 15 residues long. The CDR3 sequence: CASSLGAGANYGYTF. In DNA, the CDR3 is TGTGCCAGCAGCTTGGGTGCAGGCGCAAACTATGGCTACACCTTC.

The rearrangement joins TRBV30 to TRBJ2-1, with 7 bases fitting TRBD2. The CDR3 has 14 amino acids. Germline assignment: CDR1 GTSNPN and CDR2 SVGIG (reference sequence). The V segment lost 3 bases and the J segment 3 bases; nucleotides outside the gene matches: 5. CDR3 in DNA: TGTGCCTGGAGGAAGCGGGGAAGCTACAATGAGCAGTTCTTC. It codes for CAWRKRGSYNEQFF.

This chain joins TRBV5-1 and TRBJ1-2; 7 nucleotides agree with TRBD1. This CDR3 has 15 residues. CDR1 is SGHRS, CDR2 YFSETQ, per germline. Trimming took 4 bases from V and 4 from J; bases not matched to a gene: 10. The CDR3 DNA reads as TGCGCCAGCAGCCCAACAGGGGAGTTGGGCTATGGCTACACCTTC. Protein sequence: CASSPTGELGYGYTF.

This chain connects TRBV11-2 to TRBJ2-5; D gene unclear. This CDR3 spans 15 amino acids. The V end lost 5 bases, the J end lost 0 bases, and 13 bases lay between the germline ends. CDR1 and CDR2 (germline): SGHAT, FQNNGV. CDR3 DNA: TGTGCCAGCAGCCCCTCGTTAAGAGACCAAGAGACCCAGTACTTC. It is translated as CASSPSLRDQETQYF.